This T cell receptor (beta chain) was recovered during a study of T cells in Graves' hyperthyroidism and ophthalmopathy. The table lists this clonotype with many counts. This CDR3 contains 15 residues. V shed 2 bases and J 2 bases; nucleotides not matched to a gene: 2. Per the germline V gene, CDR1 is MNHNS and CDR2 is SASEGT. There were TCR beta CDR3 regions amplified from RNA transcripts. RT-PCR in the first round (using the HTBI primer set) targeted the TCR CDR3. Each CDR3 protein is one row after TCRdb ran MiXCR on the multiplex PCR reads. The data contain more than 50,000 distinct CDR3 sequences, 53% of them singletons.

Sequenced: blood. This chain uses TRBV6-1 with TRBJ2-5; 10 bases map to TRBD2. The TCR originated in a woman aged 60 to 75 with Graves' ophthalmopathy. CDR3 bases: TGTGCCAGCAGTGAACTAGCGGGGGAGCAAGAGACCCAGTACTTC. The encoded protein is CASSELAGEQETQYF.